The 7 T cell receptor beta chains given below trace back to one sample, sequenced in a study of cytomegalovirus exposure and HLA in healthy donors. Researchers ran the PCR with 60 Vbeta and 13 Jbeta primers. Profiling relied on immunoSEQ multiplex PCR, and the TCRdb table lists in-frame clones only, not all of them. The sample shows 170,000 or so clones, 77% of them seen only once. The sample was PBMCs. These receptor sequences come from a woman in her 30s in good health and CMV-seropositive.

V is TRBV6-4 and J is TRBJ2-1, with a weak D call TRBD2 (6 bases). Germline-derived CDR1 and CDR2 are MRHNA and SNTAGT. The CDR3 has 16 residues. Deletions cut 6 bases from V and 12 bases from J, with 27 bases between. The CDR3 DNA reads TGTGCCAGCAGCGACCGGGCCGTGGAGGCTAGCGCGGGGCAGTTCTTC. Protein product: CASSDRAVEASAGQFF.

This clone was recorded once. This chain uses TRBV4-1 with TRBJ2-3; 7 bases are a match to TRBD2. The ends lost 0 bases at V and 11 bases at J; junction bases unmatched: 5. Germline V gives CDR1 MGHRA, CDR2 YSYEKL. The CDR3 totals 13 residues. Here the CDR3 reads CASSQDGSGMQYF. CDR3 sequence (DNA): TGCGCCAGCAGCCAAGATGGGAGCGGGATGCAGTATTTT.

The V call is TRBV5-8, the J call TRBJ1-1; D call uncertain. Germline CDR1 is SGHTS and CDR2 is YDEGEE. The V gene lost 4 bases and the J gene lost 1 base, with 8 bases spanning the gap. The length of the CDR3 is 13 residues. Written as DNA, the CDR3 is TGTGCCAGCAGCCCCGGTCAGAACACTGAAGCTTTCTTT. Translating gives CASSPGQNTEAFF. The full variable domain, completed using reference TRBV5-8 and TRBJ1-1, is EAGVTQSPTHLIKTRGQQATLRCSPISGHTSVYWYQQALGLGLQFLLWYDEGEERNRGNFPPRFSGRQFPNYSSELNVNALELEDSALYLCASSPGQNTEAFFGQGTRLTVV.

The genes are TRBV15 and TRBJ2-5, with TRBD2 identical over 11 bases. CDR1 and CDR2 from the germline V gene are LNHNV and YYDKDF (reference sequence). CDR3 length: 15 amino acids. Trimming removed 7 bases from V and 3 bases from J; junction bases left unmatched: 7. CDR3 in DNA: TGTGCCACCACCAAACTACTAGCGGGAGAAGAGACCCAGTACTTC. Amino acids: CATTKLLAGEETQYF.

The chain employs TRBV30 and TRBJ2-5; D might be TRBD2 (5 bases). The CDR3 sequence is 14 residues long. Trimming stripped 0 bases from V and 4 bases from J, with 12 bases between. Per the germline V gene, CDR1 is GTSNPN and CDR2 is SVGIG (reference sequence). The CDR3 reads CAWSVLGVGETQYF. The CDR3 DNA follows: TGTGCCTGGAGTGTACTCGGGGTCGGAGAGACCCAGTACTTC.

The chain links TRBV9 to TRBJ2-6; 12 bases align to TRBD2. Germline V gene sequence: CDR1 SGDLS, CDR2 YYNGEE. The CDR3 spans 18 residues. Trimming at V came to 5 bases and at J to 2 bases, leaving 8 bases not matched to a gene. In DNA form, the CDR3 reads TGTGCCAGCAGTGCTCCTAGCGGGAGGGCCACTGGGGCCAACGTCCTGACTTTC. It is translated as CASSAPSGRATGANVLTF.

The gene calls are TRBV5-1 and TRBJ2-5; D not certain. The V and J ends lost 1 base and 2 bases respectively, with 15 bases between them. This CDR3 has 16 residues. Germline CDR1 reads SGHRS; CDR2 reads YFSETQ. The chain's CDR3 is CASSLSLNSEQETQYF. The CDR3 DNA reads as TGCGCCAGCAGCTTGAGTTTAAACTCCGAACAAGAGACCCAGTACTTC.